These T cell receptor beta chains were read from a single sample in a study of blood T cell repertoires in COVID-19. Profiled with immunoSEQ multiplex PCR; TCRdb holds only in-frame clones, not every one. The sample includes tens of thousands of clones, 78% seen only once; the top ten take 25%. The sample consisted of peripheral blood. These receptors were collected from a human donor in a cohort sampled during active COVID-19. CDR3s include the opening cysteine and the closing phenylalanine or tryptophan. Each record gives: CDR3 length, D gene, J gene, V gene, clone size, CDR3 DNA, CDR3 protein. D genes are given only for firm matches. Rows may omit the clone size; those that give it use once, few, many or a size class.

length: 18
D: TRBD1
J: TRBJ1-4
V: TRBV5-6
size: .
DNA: TGTGCCAGCAGCTCCCCCGGGACAGGGGCCCAGTTTAATGAAAAACTGTTTTTT
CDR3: CASSSPGTGAQFNEKLFF

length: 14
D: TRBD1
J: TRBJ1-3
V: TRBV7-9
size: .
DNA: TGTGCCAGCCGGGACAGAGACTCTGGAAACACCATATATTTT
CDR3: CASRDRDSGNTIYF

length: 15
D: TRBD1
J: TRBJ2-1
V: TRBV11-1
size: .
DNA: TGTGCCAGCAGCTCCGGACAGGGCCCCTACAATGAGCAGTTCTTC
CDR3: CASSSGQGPYNEQFF

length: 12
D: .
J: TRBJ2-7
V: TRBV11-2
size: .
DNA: TGTGCCAGCAGCTCGAGCCCCTACGAGCAGTACTTC
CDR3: CASSSSPYEQYF

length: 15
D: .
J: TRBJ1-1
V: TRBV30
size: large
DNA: TGTGCCTGGAGTGTACCAATTATAGGGGGCACTGAAGCTTTCTTT
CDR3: CAWSVPIIGGTEAFF

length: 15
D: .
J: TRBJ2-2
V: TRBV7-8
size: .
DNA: TGTGCCAGCAGCTTTGGCGGTTCGAACACCGGGGAGCTGTTTTTT
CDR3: CASSFGGSNTGELFF

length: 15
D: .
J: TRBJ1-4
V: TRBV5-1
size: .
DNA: TGCGCCAGCAGCTTGGCGGGGGTGCCTGATGAAAAACTGTTTTTT
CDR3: CASSLAGVPDEKLFF

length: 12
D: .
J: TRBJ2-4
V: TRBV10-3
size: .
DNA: TGTGCCACTAGGACAGCAGAAAACATTCAGTACTTC
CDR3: CATRTAENIQYF

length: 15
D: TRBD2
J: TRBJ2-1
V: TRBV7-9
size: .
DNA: TGTGCCAGCAGCCAAAGCGGGGCCTCCTACAATGAGCAGTTCTTC
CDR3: CASSQSGASYNEQFF

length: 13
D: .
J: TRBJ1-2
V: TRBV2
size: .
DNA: TGTGCCAGCACGGTCCGGGGGTCGTATGGCTACACCTTC
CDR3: CASTVRGSYGYTF

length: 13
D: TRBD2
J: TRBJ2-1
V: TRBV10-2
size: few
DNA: TGCGCCAGCAAAACTAGCGCCTACAATGAGCAGTTCTTC
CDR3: CASKTSAYNEQFF

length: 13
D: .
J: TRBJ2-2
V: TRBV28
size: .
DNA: TGTGCCAGCACCATGCGTCACACCGGGGAGCTGTTTTTT
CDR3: CASTMRHTGELFF

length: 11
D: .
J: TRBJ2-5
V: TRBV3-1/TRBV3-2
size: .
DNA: TGTGCCAGCAGCCCCGGTGGGACCCAGTACTTC
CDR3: CASSPGGTQYF

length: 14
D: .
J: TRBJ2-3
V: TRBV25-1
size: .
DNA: TGTGCCAGCAGTCCAGGGTGGGTCACAGATACGCAGTATTTT
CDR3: CASSPGWVTDTQYF

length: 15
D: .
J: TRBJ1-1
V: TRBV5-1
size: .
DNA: TGCGCCAGCAGCTCCAAACCCGGAGGGAACACTGAAGCTTTCTTT
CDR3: CASSSKPGGNTEAFF

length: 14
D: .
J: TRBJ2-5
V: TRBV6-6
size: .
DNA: TGTGCCAGTCGTCAGGGGCAGGGGCAAGAGACCCAGTACTTC
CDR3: CASRQGQGQETQYF

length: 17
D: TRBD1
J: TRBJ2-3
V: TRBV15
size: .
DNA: TGTGCCACCGGGCAGGGGGCCTTCGAGAGGGATACAGATACGCAGTATTTT
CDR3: CATGQGAFERDTDTQYF

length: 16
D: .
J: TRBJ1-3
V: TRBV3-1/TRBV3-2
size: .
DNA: TGTGCCAGCAGCCAAGATGGGGGGGTCTCTGGAAACACCATATATTTT
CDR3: CASSQDGGVSGNTIYF

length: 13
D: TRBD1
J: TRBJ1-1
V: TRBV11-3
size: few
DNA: TGTGCCAGCAGCCCGGGAGGGGGCCCGTGGGCTTTCTTT
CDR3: CASSPGGGPWAFF

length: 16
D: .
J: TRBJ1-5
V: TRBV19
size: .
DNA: TGTGCCAGTAGTATCGGCGGGGGCGCCGGCAATCAGCCCCAGCATTTT
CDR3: CASSIGGGAGNQPQHF

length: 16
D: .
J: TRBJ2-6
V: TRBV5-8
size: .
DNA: TGTGCCAGCAGCCCGAGGCTGCGCTCTGGGGCCAACGTCCTGACTTTC
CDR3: CASSPRLRSGANVLTF

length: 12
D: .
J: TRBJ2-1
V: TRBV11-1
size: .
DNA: TGTGCCAGCAGTGACGGGGAGAATGAGCAGTTCTTC
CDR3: CASSDGENEQFF

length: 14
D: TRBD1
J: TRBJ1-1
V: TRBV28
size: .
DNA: TGTGCCAGCAGTCCCAGGGGGCTTTTGACTGAAGCTTTCTTT
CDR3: CASSPRGLLTEAFF

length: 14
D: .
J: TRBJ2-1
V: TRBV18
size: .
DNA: TGTGCCAGCTCACCGGGCCAACAGGTCAATGAGCAGTTCTTC
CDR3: CASSPGQQVNEQFF

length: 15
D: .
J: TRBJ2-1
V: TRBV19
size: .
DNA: TGTGCCAGCACGGTCGGGGTGACCTCCTACAATGAGCAGTTCTTC
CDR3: CASTVGVTSYNEQFF

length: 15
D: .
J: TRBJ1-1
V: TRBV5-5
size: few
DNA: TGTGCCAGCAGCTTGGCGGGGAATATGAACACTGAAGCTTTCTTT
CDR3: CASSLAGNMNTEAFF

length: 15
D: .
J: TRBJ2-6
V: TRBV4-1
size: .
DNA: TGCGCCAGCAGCGTGGACAGCTCTGGGGCCAACGTCCTGACTTTC
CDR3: CASSVDSSGANVLTF

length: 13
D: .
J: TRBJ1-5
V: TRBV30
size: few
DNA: TGTGCCTTGAATCTGGGAGGCAATCAGCCCCAGCATTTT
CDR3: CALNLGGNQPQHF

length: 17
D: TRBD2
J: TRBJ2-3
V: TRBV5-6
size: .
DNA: TGTGCCAGCAGCCCACCTACTAGCGGGGGGCGGACAGATACGCAGTATTTT
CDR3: CASSPPTSGGRTDTQYF

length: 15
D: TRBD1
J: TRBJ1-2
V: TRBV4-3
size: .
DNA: TGCGCCAGCAGCCAACAGGGGGACCTACCTATTGGCTACACCTTC
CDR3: CASSQQGDLPIGYTF

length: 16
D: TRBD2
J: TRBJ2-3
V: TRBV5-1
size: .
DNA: TGCGCCAGCAGCTTGGCGAGCGGGAGGACTGCCTATACGCAGTATTTT
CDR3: CASSLASGRTAYTQYF

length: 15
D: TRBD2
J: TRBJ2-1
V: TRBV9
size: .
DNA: TGTGCCAGCAGCCTCAGCGGGGGAATGAACAATGAGCAGTTCTTC
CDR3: CASSLSGGMNNEQFF

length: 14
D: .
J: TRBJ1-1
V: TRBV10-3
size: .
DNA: TGTGCCATCAGTGAGCCGCAGGGAACCGCTGAAGCTTTCTTT
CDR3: CAISEPQGTAEAFF

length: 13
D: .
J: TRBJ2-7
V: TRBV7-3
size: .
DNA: TGTGCCAGCAGCTTAGGACAGGGAGGGGAGCAGTACTTC
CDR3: CASSLGQGGEQYF

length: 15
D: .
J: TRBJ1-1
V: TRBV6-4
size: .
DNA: TGTGCCAGCAGAACAAAGGGACTCTCGAACACTGAAGCTTTCTTT
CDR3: CASRTKGLSNTEAFF

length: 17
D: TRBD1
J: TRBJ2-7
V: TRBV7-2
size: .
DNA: TGTGCCAGCAGCGGAGGCTCCGGGGGACAGGGGGCGAGGGAGCAGTACTTC
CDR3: CASSGGSGGQGAREQYF

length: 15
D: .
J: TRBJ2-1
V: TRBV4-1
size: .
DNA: TGCGCCAGCAGCCAAACAGGGTATTCCTACAATGAGCAGTTCTTC
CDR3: CASSQTGYSYNEQFF

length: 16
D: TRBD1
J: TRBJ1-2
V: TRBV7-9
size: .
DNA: TGTGCCAGCAGCTATAGAGGGGACAGGACCCGGGGTGGCTACACCTTC
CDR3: CASSYRGDRTRGGYTF

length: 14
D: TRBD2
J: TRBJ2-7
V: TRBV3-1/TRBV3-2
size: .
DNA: TGTGCGAGCATGCTAGCGGTAGAGCCCTACGAGCAGTACTTC
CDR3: CASMLAVEPYEQYF

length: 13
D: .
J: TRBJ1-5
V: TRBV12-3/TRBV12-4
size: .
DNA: TGTGCCAGCAGTTTTAATAGCAATCAGCCCCAGCATTTT
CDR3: CASSFNSNQPQHF

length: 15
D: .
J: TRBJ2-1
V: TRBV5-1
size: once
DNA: TGCGCCACCTCTACTGGGTTACCGGGAGAGGACGAGCAGTTCTTC
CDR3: CATSTGLPGEDEQFF

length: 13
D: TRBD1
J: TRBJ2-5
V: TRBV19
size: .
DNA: TGTGCGAGTTCAGGGACAGAAAAAGAGACCCAGTACTTC
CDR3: CASSGTEKETQYF

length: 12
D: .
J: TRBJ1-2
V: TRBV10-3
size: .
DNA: TGTGCCATCAGTGGGCAGGGATATGGCTACACCTTC
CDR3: CAISGQGYGYTF

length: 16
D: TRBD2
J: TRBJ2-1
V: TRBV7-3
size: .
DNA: TGTGCCAGCAGCTCATCTCGGACTAGCGGGAGCCATGAGCAGTTCTTC
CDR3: CASSSSRTSGSHEQFF

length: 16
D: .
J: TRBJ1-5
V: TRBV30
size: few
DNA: TGTGCCTGGAGCGACTTCCGGGCGGGCACCAACCAGCCCCAGCATTTT
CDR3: CAWSDFRAGTNQPQHF

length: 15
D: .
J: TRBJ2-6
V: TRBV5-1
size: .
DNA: TGCGCCAGCAGCTTGGGAGGCTCTGGGGCCAACGTCCTGACTTTC
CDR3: CASSLGGSGANVLTF

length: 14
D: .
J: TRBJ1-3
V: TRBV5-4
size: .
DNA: TGTGCCAGCAGCCCGGGGATGGAAGGAAACACCATATATTTT
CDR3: CASSPGMEGNTIYF

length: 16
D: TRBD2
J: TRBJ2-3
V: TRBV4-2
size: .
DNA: TGTGCCAGCAGCCAAGGACTAGCGGGGGGTGCAGATACGCAGTATTTT
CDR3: CASSQGLAGGADTQYF